This T cell receptor beta chain is from a study of CD8 T cell repertoires and HIV-1 epitope variants. Overall study: Each of Twenty-five Gag and Nef epitope peptides stimulated a separate culture. Controls were a CMV, EBV and flu pool, Ebola AY9, and no peptide. Separate from the cultures, 1M uncultured T cells served as baseline.

CDR1 and CDR2 from the germline V gene are SGHDT and YYEEEE. The CDR3 has 14 residues. V was clipped by 4 bases and J by 1 base, with 12 bases between them. This clone was seen more than once but under ten times. Its antigen is unknown. Only in-frame clones appear in the TCRdb table, and some are missing; sequencing was by immunoSEQ multiplex PCR. The profile shows some 5,000 clones, 64% of them singletons. Specimen: cultured CD8+ T cells derived from PBMCs. V is TRBV5-6 and J is TRBJ2-7; the D gene is possibly TRBD1 (6 bases). This receptor was taken from a male donor with HIV. The CDR3 coding sequence is TGTGCCAGCAGCAGAGAAGGGGGATCCTACGAGCAGTACTTC. The encoded protein is CASSREGGSYEQYF.